These T cell receptor beta chains were read from a single sample in a study of blood T cell repertoires in COVID-19. Sequenced by immunoSEQ multiplex PCR; TCRdb stores in-frame clones only, minus some. The table includes 210,000 or so clones, 80% to 85% detected once. Sequencing used PBMCs or T cells enriched from blood (not recorded which). These receptors came from a woman aged 50 to 65 with acute COVID-19. The CDR3 runs from the conserved cysteine through the conserved F or W. The D gene is left open where the match is weak. Clone size, where shown, is once, few, many, or a class for clones that have expanded.

TRBV3-1/TRBV3-2	.	TRBJ2-5	.	CASSQVRQTQETQYF	TGTGCCAGCAGCCAAGTACGACAGACCCAAGAGACCCAGTACTTC
TRBV5-6	.	TRBJ2-3	.	CASSRVGSTDTQYF	TGTGCCAGCAGTCGGGTAGGATCCACAGATACGCAGTATTTT
TRBV6-2/TRBV6-3	.	TRBJ2-3	once	CASSDLATAQYF	TGTGCCAGCAGTGACCTAGCGACAGCGCAGTATTTT
TRBV28	.	TRBJ2-7	.	CASTRGSLARGGYEQYF	TGTGCCAGCACCCGGGGTTCCCTGGCCAGGGGTGGATACGAGCAGTACTTC
TRBV6-2/TRBV6-3	.	TRBJ1-2	.	CASSSQTAREYGYTF	TGTGCCAGCAGTTCCCAGACAGCTAGAGAGTATGGCTACACCTTC
TRBV5-5	TRBD1	TRBJ1-1	.	CASSGTTGVNTEAFF	TGTGCCAGCAGCGGCACGACAGGGGTGAACACTGAAGCTTTCTTT
TRBV29-1	TRBD1	TRBJ1-5	few	CSVRIADRGNQPQHF	TGCAGCGTTCGGATCGCGGACAGGGGAAATCAGCCCCAGCATTTT
TRBV20-1	TRBD2	TRBJ2-1	few	CSASGGLAGRDEQFF	TGCAGTGCTAGTGGGGGACTAGCGGGACGAGATGAGCAGTTCTTC
TRBV18	TRBD1	TRBJ2-7	.	CASSPSTGAYEQYF	TGTGCCAGCTCACCATCGACAGGGGCCTACGAGCAGTACTTC
TRBV7-8	.	TRBJ2-7	.	CASSLVDIYEQYF	TGTGCCAGCAGCTTAGTAGATATCTACGAGCAGTACTTC
TRBV19	.	TRBJ1-6	.	CASSIFGDSPLHF	TGTGCCAGTAGTATCTTTGGAGATTCACCCCTCCACTTT
TRBV4-3	.	TRBJ1-1	few	CASSQDSQGTEAFF	TGCGCCAGCAGCCAAGATTCCCAGGGCACTGAAGCTTTCTTT
TRBV30	.	TRBJ1-5	few	CAWSRGSGNQPQHF	TGTGCCTGGAGCAGGGGCAGCGGCAATCAGCCCCAGCATTTT
TRBV6-2/TRBV6-3	TRBD1	TRBJ2-1	.	CASSTMTGLSYNEQFF	TGTGCCAGCAGCACTATGACAGGGTTGTCCTACAATGAGCAGTTCTTC
TRBV4-3	.	TRBJ1-6	once	CASSQGGRPSPLHF	TGCGCCAGCAGCCAAGGGGGCAGGCCTTCACCCCTCCACTTT
TRBV11-2	.	TRBJ2-7	.	CASSPARGATSYEQYF	TGTGCCAGCAGCCCAGCTCGGGGGGCCACCTCCTACGAGCAGTACTTC
TRBV5-4	TRBD1	TRBJ2-7	.	CASSLGTGGNYEQYF	TGTGCCAGCAGCTTGGGGACAGGGGGGAACTACGAGCAGTACTTC
TRBV5-1	TRBD1	TRBJ2-7	few	CASSLVGSDRGYEQYF	TGCGCCAGCAGCTTGGTTGGGTCGGACAGGGGCTACGAGCAGTACTTC
TRBV2	.	TRBJ2-1	.	CASRDSGTPYNEQFF	TGTGCCAGCAGAGATTCCGGGACACCTTACAATGAGCAGTTCTTC
TRBV20-1	.	TRBJ1-3	.	CSASPRGFSGNTIYF	TGCAGTGCTAGTCCCCGGGGGTTCTCTGGAAACACCATATATTTT
TRBV28	TRBD1	TRBJ1-5	once	CASQMPGQGNQPQHF	TGTGCCAGCCAGATGCCGGGACAGGGGAATCAGCCCCAGCATTTT
TRBV19	TRBD2	TRBJ2-1	.	CASSIASSGSIPFF	TGTGCCAGTAGTATAGCTTCTAGCGGGAGTATCCCGTTCTTC
TRBV21-1	.	TRBJ2-3	.	CASSKGRDTQYF	TGTGCCAGCAGCAAAGGCCGGGATACGCAGTATTTT
TRBV3-1/TRBV3-2	TRBD1	TRBJ2-7	.	CASSQDPGGEQYF	TGTGCCAGCAGCCAAGACCCAGGGGGCGAGCAGTACTTC
TRBV3-1/TRBV3-2	TRBD1	TRBJ1-2	.	CASSPTWTGTLYGYTF	TGTGCCAGCAGCCCAACTTGGACAGGGACCCTTTATGGCTACACCTTC
TRBV9	.	TRBJ1-6	.	CASSVKGGNSPLHF	TGTGCCAGCAGCGTCAAGGGAGGTAATTCACCCCTCCACTTT
TRBV7-9	.	TRBJ2-7	.	CASSHTYEQYF	TGTGCCAGCAGCCACACCTACGAGCAGTACTTC
TRBV7-9	TRBD1	TRBJ1-2	.	CASSTGTGPNYGYTF	TGTGCCAGCAGCACGGGGACAGGACCTAACTATGGCTACACCTTC
TRBV5-1	TRBD1	TRBJ1-2	.	CASSQIPGGLSGYTF	TGCGCCAGCAGCCAAATACCAGGGGGCCTTTCTGGCTACACCTTC
TRBV5-6	TRBD1	TRBJ2-7	.	CASSGGIQGAYEQYF	TGTGCCAGCAGCGGGGGAATACAGGGGGCCTACGAGCAGTACTTC
TRBV19	.	TRBJ1-4	.	CASSIWTDANEKLFF	TGTGCCAGTAGTATTTGGACAGACGCTAATGAAAAACTGTTTTTT
TRBV9	TRBD1	TRBJ1-6	many	CASSVGTVPYNSPLHF	TGTGCCAGCAGCGTGGGGACAGTTCCCTATAATTCACCCCTCCACTTT
TRBV30	.	TRBJ2-7	.	CAWSPRQAYEQYF	TGTGCCTGGAGTCCAAGACAGGCCTACGAGCAGTACTTC
TRBV29-1	.	TRBJ2-3	.	CSVAASAMSTDTQYF	TGCAGCGTTGCGGCGAGCGCGATGTCCACAGATACGCAGTATTTT
TRBV4-2	.	TRBJ1-6	.	CASSQDRAGEVLHF	TGTGCCAGCAGCCAAGATAGGGCAGGGGAAGTCCTCCACTTT
TRBV6-4	.	TRBJ1-5	.	CASSEQGSNQPQHF	TGTGCCAGCAGTGAGCAGGGTAGCAATCAGCCCCAGCATTTT
TRBV10-3	.	TRBJ1-1	.	CAISESMGGSAEAFF	TGTGCCATCAGTGAGTCTATGGGGGGAAGCGCTGAAGCTTTCTTT
TRBV7-6	.	TRBJ2-5	few	CASSLVAQMEGYQETQYF	TGTGCCAGCAGCTTAGTGGCTCAGATGGAGGGGTACCAAGAGACCCAGTACTTC
TRBV24-1	TRBD1	TRBJ1-5	.	CATSVDRDKNLNQPQHF	TGTGCCACCAGTGTTGACAGGGATAAAAACCTTAATCAGCCCCAGCATTTT
TRBV4-1	TRBD2	TRBJ2-1	.	CAWGGAPEQFF	TGCGCCTGGGGAGGGGCGCCTGAGCAGTTCTTC
TRBV13	.	TRBJ1-2	.	CASSLRGAAIYGYTF	TGTGCCAGCAGCCTTAGAGGCGCGGCCATTTATGGCTACACCTTC
TRBV9	.	TRBJ1-3	few	CASSVESTGNTIYF	TGTGCCAGCAGCGTAGAGAGTACTGGAAACACCATATATTTT
TRBV7-8	.	TRBJ2-1	.	CASSSTYNEQFF	TGTGCCAGCAGCTCAACCTACAATGAGCAGTTCTTC
TRBV15	.	TRBJ2-1	.	CATHRVGGLGNEQFF	TGTGCCACCCACCGTGTCGGGGGTCTTGGCAATGAGCAGTTCTTC
TRBV4-3	.	TRBJ1-5	.	CASSQAGFNQPQHF	TGCGCCAGCAGCCAAGCAGGGTTTAATCAGCCCCAGCATTTT
TRBV19	TRBD1	TRBJ1-5	.	CAAESKGQGHQPQHF	TGTGCCGCCGAATCCAAGGGACAGGGACATCAGCCCCAGCATTTT
TRBV30	.	TRBJ1-5	few	CAWSIPDSGNQPQHF	TGTGCCTGGAGTATCCCCGACAGTGGCAATCAGCCCCAGCATTTT